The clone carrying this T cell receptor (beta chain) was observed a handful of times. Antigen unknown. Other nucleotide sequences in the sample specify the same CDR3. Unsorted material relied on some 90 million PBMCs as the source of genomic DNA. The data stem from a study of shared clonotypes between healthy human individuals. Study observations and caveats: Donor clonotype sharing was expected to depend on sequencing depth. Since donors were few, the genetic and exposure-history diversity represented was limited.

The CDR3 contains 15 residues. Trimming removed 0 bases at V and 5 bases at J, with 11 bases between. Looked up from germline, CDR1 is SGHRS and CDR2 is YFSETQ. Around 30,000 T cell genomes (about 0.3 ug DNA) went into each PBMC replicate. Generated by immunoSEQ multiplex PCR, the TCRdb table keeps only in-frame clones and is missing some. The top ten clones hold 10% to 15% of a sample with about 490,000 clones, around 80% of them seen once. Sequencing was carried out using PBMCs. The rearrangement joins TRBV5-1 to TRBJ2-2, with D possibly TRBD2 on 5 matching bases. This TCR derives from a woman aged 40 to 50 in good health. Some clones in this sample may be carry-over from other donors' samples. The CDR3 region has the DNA TGCGCCAGCAGCTTGGAAGGAGGACGGACCGGGGAGCTGTTTTTT. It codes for CASSLEGGRTGELFF.